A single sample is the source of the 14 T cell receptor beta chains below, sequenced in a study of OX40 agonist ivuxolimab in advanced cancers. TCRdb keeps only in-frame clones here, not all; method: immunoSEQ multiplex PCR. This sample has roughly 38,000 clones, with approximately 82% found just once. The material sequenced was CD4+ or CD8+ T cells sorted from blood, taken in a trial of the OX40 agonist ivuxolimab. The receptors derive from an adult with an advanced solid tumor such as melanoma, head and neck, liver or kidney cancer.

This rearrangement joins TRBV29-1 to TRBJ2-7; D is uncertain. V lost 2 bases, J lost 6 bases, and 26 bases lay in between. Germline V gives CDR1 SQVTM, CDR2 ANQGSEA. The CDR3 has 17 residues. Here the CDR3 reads CSVERIGGPVVGREQYF. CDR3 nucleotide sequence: TGCAGCGTTGAACGTATCGGCGGACCGGTTGTCGGCCGCGAGCAGTACTTC.

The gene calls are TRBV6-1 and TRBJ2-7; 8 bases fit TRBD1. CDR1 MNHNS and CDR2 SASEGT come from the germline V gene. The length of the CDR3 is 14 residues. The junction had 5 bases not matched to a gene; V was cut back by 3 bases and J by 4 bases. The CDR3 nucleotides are TGTGCCAGCAGTGAGGGACAGGTGCCGTACGAGCAGTACTTC. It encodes CASSEGQVPYEQYF.

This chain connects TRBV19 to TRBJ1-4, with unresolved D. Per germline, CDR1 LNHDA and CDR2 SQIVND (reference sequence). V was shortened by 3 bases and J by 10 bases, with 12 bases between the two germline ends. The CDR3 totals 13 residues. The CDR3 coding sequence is TGTGCCAGTAGTATTCCCCCTGTGGGAAAACTGTTTTTT. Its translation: CASSIPPVGKLFF.

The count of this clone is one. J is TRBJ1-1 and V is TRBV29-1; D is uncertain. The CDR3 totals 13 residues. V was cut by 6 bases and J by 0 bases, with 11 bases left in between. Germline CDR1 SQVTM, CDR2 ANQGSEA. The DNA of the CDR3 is TGCAGCGTAGGTAGGTCCATGAACACTGAAGCTTTCTTT. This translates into CSVGRSMNTEAFF.

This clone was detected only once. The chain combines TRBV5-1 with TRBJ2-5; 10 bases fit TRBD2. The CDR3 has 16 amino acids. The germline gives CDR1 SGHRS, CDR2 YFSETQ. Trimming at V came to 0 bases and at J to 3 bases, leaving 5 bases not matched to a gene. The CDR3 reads CASSLVLAGAEETQYF. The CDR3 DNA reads TGCGCCAGCAGCTTGGTTCTAGCGGGGGCAGAAGAGACCCAGTACTTC.

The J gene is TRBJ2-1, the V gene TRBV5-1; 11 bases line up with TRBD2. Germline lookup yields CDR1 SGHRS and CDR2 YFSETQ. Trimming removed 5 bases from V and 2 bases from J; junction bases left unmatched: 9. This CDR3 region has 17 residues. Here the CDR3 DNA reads TGCGCCAGCAGAACTACTAGCGGGGGTTACCCCTACAATGAGCAGTTCTTC. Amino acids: CASRTTSGGYPYNEQFF.

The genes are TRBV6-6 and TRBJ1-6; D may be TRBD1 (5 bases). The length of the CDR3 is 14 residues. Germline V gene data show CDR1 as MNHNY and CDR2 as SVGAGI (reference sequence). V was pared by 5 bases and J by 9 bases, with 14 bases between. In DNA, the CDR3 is TGTGCCAGCAGTAACGAGGGGAGGAGTTCACCCCTCCACTTT. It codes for CASSNEGRSSPLHF.

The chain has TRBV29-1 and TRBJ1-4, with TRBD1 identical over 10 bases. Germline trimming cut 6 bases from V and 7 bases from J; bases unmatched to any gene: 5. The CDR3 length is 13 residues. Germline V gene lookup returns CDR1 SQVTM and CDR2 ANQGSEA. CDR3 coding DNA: TGCAGCGTACCGGGACAGGGGCTTGAAAAACTGTTTTTT. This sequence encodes CSVPGQGLEKLFF.

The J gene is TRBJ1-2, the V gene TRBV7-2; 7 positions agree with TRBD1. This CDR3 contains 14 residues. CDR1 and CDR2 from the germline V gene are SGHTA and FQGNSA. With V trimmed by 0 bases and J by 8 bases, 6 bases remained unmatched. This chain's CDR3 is CASSLAGQRIGYTF. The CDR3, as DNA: TGTGCCAGCAGCTTAGCGGGACAGCGTATCGGCTACACCTTC.

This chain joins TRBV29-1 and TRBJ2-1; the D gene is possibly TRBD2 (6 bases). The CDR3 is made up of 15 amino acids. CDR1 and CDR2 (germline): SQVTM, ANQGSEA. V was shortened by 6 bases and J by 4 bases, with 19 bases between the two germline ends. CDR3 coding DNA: TGCAGCGTGGAGGGACGGACCACCGCGTACAATGAGCAGTTCTTC. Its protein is CSVEGRTTAYNEQFF.

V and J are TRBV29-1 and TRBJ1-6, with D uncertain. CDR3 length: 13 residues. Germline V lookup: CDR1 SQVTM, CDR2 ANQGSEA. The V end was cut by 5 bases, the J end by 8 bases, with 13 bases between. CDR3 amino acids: CSVSDGDDSPLHF. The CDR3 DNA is TGCAGCGTTTCCGATGGGGATGATTCACCCCTCCACTTT.

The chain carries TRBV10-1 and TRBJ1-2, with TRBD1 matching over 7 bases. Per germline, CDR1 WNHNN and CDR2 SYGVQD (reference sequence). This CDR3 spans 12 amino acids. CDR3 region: CGRDSCFYGYTF. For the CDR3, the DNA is TGCGGCCGGGACAGTTGTTTCTATGGCTACACCTTC.

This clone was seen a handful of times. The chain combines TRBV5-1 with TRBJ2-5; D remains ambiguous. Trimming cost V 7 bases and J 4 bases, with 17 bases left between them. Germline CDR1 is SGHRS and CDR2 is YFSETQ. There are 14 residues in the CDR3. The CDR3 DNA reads TGCGCCAGCGCCATTGGGCAGCCGGGAGAGACCCAGTACTTC. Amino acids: CASAIGQPGETQYF.

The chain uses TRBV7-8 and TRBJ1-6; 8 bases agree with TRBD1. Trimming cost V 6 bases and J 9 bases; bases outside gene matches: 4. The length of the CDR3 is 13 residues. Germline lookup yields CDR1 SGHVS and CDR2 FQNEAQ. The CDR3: CASRETGGSPLHF. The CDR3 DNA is TGTGCCAGCAGAGAAACAGGGGGTTCACCCCTCCACTTT. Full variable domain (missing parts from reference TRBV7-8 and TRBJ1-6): GAGVSQSPRYKVAKRGQDVALRCDPISGHVSLFWYQQALGQGPEFLTYFQNEAQLDKSGLPSDRFFAERPEGSVSTLKIQRTQQEDSAVYLCASRETGGSPLHFGNGTRLTVT.